The present T cell receptor beta chain was sequenced within a study of blood T cell repertoires in COVID-19. Sequencing used immunoSEQ multiplex PCR; TCRdb keeps in-frame clones, though not all of them. The sample lists around 70,000 clones, 80% seen once, with roughly 12% in the top ten. The germline gives CDR1 SGHRS, CDR2 YFSETQ. The CDR3 is 13 residues long. Trimming removed 4 bases from V and 2 bases from J; junction bases left unmatched: 1. The clonotype comes from a human donor in a cohort sampled during active COVID-19. The chain links TRBV5-1 to TRBJ2-7; 9 bases align to TRBD1. The material sequenced was peripheral blood. The CDR3, as DNA: TGCGCCAGCAGCCGGGACAGGGCCTACGAGCAGTACTTC. Encoded protein: CASSRDRAYEQYF.